These 5 T cell receptor beta chains originate from one sample sequenced in a study of T-cell memory formation after mild COVID-19. TCRdb re-called the 5' RACE reads with MiXCR, one entry per CDR3 protein. The table has roughly 240,000 distinct CDR3 sequences, about a sixth seen once; the top ten hold over 20%. Sequencing was done on a sample of PBMCs or a T cell subset sorted from them (not recorded which). These receptors were collected from a man aged 18-30 years who had mild COVID-19 (a few samples of this study predate the infection). Cell type and time point are not known.

This clonotype was counted a few times. The CDR3 sequence is CSARGGAEDYGYTF. CDR3 coding DNA: TGCAGTGCTAGAGGAGGGGCAGAGGACTATGGCTACACCTTC. This chain links TRBV20-1 with TRBJ1-2, with D perhaps matching TRBD1 (5 bases). V was shortened by 1 base and J by 3 bases, with 12 bases between the two germline ends. CDR3 size: 14 residues. The germline gives CDR1 DFQATT, CDR2 SNEGSKA (reference sequence).

This clonotype has a handful of counts. This chain links TRBV4-2 with TRBJ1-4, with 8 bases aligning to TRBD1. With V trimmed by 4 bases and J by 7 bases, 5 bases remained unmatched. Germline V gene data show CDR1 as LGHNA and CDR2 as YNFKEQ. The CDR3 covers 14 residues. DNA of the CDR3: TGTGCCAGCAGCCCGGGACAGGTCGCTGAAAAACTGTTTTTT. Residues: CASSPGQVAEKLFF.

The rearrangement links TRBV20-1 to TRBJ2-7; no firm D call. CDR3 length equals 13 residues. V lost 5 bases to trimming and J lost 5 bases, with 16 bases between them. Germline lookup yields CDR1 DFQATT and CDR2 SNEGSKA (reference sequence). The CDR3 spells CSAPQQWGHEQYF. The CDR3 DNA sequence: TGCAGTGCTCCCCAACAGTGGGGTCACGAGCAGTACTTC.

Ten or more counts support this clonotype. The V call is TRBV7-2, the J call TRBJ2-5; D perhaps matches TRBD2 (5 bases). V lost 5 bases and J lost 5, with 9 bases in between. Germline values: CDR1 SGHTA, CDR2 FQGNSA. The CDR3 covers 12 residues. In DNA, the CDR3 is TGTGCCAGCAGCCGCCCGGGGGAGACCCAGTACTTC. This translates into CASSRPGETQYF.

The chain recombines TRBV7-2 with TRBJ1-2, with 8 bases aligning to TRBD1. The CDR3 covers 16 residues. Germline CDR1 reads SGHTA; CDR2 reads FQGNSA. V was pared by 4 bases and J by 8 bases, with 15 bases of the junction left unmatched. This CDR3 reads CASSSWTGRELGGYTF. The CDR3 DNA is TGTGCCAGCAGCTCTTGGACAGGGCGGGAGTTAGGAGGCTACACCTTC.